These 19 T cell receptor beta chains were sequenced from one sample in a study of cytomegalovirus exposure and HLA in healthy donors. Both 60 Vbeta primers and 13 Jbeta primers went into the PCR. The table came from immunoSEQ multiplex PCR; TCRdb's copy has only in-frame clones and leaves some out. The sample gives about 190,000 clones, about 85% of which show up once; 1% is in the top ten. The sequencing sample was made of PBMCs. These TCRs come from a boy aged 2 to 10 in good health and CMV-seronegative.

V and J are TRBV2 and TRBJ1-1; D is unclear. CDR1 and CDR2 from the germline V gene are SNHLY and FYNNEI. V was trimmed by 6 bases and J by 13 bases, leaving 15 bases between them. This CDR3 spans 11 amino acids. DNA of the CDR3: TGTGCCAGCAGCTCCGGCGGGAGTGGTTTCTTT. This sequence encodes CASSSGGSGFF.

CDR3 region: CSGTVGGLVDGYTF. The CDR3, as DNA: TGCAGCGGTACAGTGGGGGGTTTGGTAGATGGCTACACCTTC. The chain carries TRBV29-1 and TRBJ1-2; D is possibly TRBD1 (5 bases). The V end lost 7 bases, the J end lost 6 bases, and 21 bases lay between the germline ends. Germline V gene data show CDR1 as SQVTM and CDR2 as ANQGSEA. This CDR3 is 14 amino acids long.

The V and J genes are TRBV5-5 and TRBJ2-7, with 8 nucleotides matching TRBD1. V lost 2 bases to trimming and J lost 6 bases; unmatched junction nucleotides: 1. This CDR3 has 12 amino acids. The germline gives CDR1 SGHKS, CDR2 YYEKEE (reference sequence). CDR3: CASSLGTGEQYF. For the CDR3, the DNA is TGTGCCAGCAGCTTAGGGACAGGCGAGCAGTACTTC.

The chain is built from TRBV6-6 and TRBJ2-5; 12 bases fit TRBD2. V trimming: 6 bases; J trimming: 5 bases; junction bases outside the gene matches: 10. Germline values: CDR1 MNHNY, CDR2 SVGAGI (reference sequence). The CDR3 spans 16 residues. CDR3 nucleotide sequence: TGTGCCAGCAGACGCCTAGCGGGAGGGCCGGGGGAGACCCAGTACTTC. The encoded protein is CASRRLAGGPGETQYF.

This chain links TRBV2 with TRBJ1-3; unclear D gene. V was cut by 1 base and J by 0 bases, with 7 bases left in between. This CDR3 is 15 amino acids long. Germline-derived CDR1 and CDR2 are SNHLY and FYNNEI. CDR3 bases: TGTGCCAGCAGTGAAGGACAAAACTCTGGAAACACCATATATTTT. It encodes CASSEGQNSGNTIYF. The full variable domain, completed using reference TRBV2 and TRBJ1-3, is EPEVTQTPSHQVTQMGQEVILRCVPISNHLYFYWYRQILGQKVEFLVSFYNNEISEKSEIFDDQFSVERPDGSNFTLKIRSTKLEDSAMYFCASSEGQNSGNTIYFGEGSWLTVV.

The J gene is TRBJ2-1, the V gene TRBV6-4, with 8 bases matching TRBD1. Looked up from germline, CDR1 is MRHNA and CDR2 is SNTAGT. This CDR3 spans 14 amino acids. V lost 0 bases to trimming and J lost 6 bases; unmatched junction nucleotides: 1. The CDR3 DNA sequence: TGTGCCAGCAGTGACTCGACAGGGGTCAATGAGCAGTTCTTC. It specifies CASSDSTGVNEQFF.

This chain joins TRBV5-1 and TRBJ1-6; D uncertain. The CDR3 runs to 15 residues. Trimming shortened V by 0 bases and J by 7 bases, and 11 bases separated the two germline ends. Germline V gene lookup returns CDR1 SGHRS and CDR2 YFSETQ. The CDR3 is CASSLGPTGNSPLHF. Written as DNA, the CDR3 is TGCGCCAGCAGCTTGGGACCAACGGGGAATTCACCCCTCCACTTT.

The rearrangement links TRBV28 to TRBJ2-7, with D possibly matching TRBD2 (7 bases). The length of the CDR3 is 14 residues. V shed 7 bases and J shed 3 bases, with 16 bases lying between them. Germline loops: CDR1 MDHEN, CDR2 SYDVKM. The CDR3 loop is CASTPAGALYEQYF. CDR3 nucleotide sequence: TGTGCCAGCACCCCCGCGGGGGCCCTCTACGAGCAGTACTTC.

The chain has TRBV9 and TRBJ2-5, with D maybe TRBD1 (6 bases). This CDR3 is 14 amino acids long. V lost 2 bases and J 5 bases, leaving 13 bases between the germline ends. CDR1 and CDR2 (germline): SGDLS, YYNGEE. The CDR3 DNA is TGTGCCAGCAGCGTCACAGGGAATACGGAGACCCAGTACTTC. Protein: CASSVTGNTETQYF.

The gene calls are TRBV5-1 and TRBJ1-1, with a possible D match to TRBD1 (6 bases). The V gene lost 0 bases and the J gene lost 4 bases, with 10 bases spanning the gap. Germline V gene sequence: CDR1 SGHRS, CDR2 YFSETQ. This CDR3 has 14 residues. The CDR3 reads CASSLDGQSTEAFF. CDR3 sequence (DNA): TGCGCCAGCAGCTTGGATGGACAGTCCACTGAAGCTTTCTTT.

This rearrangement joins TRBV6-1 to TRBJ1-2, with D perhaps TRBD1 (5 bases). Deletions cut 7 bases from V and 4 bases from J, with 10 bases between. The germline V gene has CDR1 MNHNS and CDR2 SASEGT. The CDR3 has 12 amino acids. This CDR3 is CASTWGSYGYTF. The CDR3 DNA reads as TGTGCCAGCACCTGGGGCAGCTATGGCTACACCTTC.

The V call is TRBV5-5, the J call TRBJ1-5; no definite D call. CDR3 length equals 14 residues. The V end lost 4 bases, the J end lost 2 bases, and 10 bases lay between the germline ends. CDR1 SGHKS and CDR2 YYEKEE come from the germline V gene (reference sequence). CDR3 in amino acids: CASSPGSGNQPQHF. The CDR3 DNA is TGTGCCAGCAGCCCGGGTTCCGGCAATCAGCCCCAGCATTTT.

The V and J genes are TRBV28 and TRBJ1-5; TRBD1 aligns across 11 bases. The V segment lost 3 bases and the J segment 7 bases; nucleotides outside the gene matches: 8. There are 16 residues in the CDR3. Germline values: CDR1 MDHEN, CDR2 SYDVKM. The DNA for the CDR3 is TGTGCCAGCAGTTTGTCCGGGGGACAGGGGGACCAGCCCCAGCATTTT. Its protein is CASSLSGGQGDQPQHF.

This clone was counted once. The rearrangement links TRBV19 to TRBJ1-2, with 8 bases matching TRBD1. The length of the CDR3 is 13 residues. The V and J ends lost 6 bases and 4 bases, in that order; junction bases with no gene match: 4. Germline V gene sequence: CDR1 LNHDA, CDR2 SQIVND (reference sequence). As DNA, the CDR3 is TGTGCCAGTAGACCGGACAGGGCCTATGGCTACACCTTC. Its translation: CASRPDRAYGYTF.

The chain uses TRBV29-1 and TRBJ2-3; no definite D call. Germline V CDR1 and CDR2: SQVTM, ANQGSEA. The CDR3 length is 13 residues. V was trimmed by 6 bases and J by 0 bases, leaving 10 bases between them. The CDR3 region has the DNA TGCAGCGTCCGCTGGCGGAGCACAGATACGCAGTATTTT. This translates into CSVRWRSTDTQYF.

The CDR3 nucleotides are TGTGCCAGCAGCTTATTAGGGGGTTTGAACACCGGGGAGCTGTTTTTT. Protein sequence: CASSLLGGLNTGELFF. This rearrangement joins TRBV7-2 to TRBJ2-2; maybe TRBD1 (6 bases). The CDR3 sequence is 16 residues long. Per germline, CDR1 SGHTA and CDR2 FQGNSA. Trimming cost V 2 bases and J 1 base, with 11 bases left between them.

This chain connects TRBV4-1 to TRBJ2-2; possibly TRBD1 for D (5 bases). CDR1 is MGHRA, CDR2 YSYEKL, per germline. The CDR3 sequence is 15 residues long. With 4 bases removed from V and 4 bases from J, the gap between germline ends came to 13 bases. CDR3 loop: CASSPYDQGTGELFF. The CDR3, as DNA: TGCGCCAGCAGCCCCTACGACCAGGGCACCGGGGAGCTGTTTTTT.

This rearrangement joins TRBV11-3 to TRBJ2-5, with a tentative D call TRBD1 (5 bases). The CDR3 runs to 13 residues. Germline V gene lookup returns CDR1 SGHNT and CDR2 YENEEA. V was pared by 6 bases and J by 1 base, with 9 bases between. Here the CDR3 DNA reads TGTGCCAGCAGTTACGACAGCCAAGAGACCCAGTACTTC. Amino acid sequence: CASSYDSQETQYF.

This clone was detected once. The chain links TRBV28 to TRBJ1-2; 9 nucleotides agree with TRBD1. The V gene end was trimmed by 6 bases and the J gene end by 2 bases; junction bases not matched to a gene: 19. Germline V gene sequence: CDR1 MDHEN, CDR2 SYDVKM. The CDR3 spans 19 residues. In DNA form, the CDR3 reads TGTGCCAGCAGCTCCCCCCGCCGGGACAGGGACCTTACAAACTATGGCTACACCTTC. Translation: CASSSPRRDRDLTNYGYTF.